One and the same sample provided the 5 T cell receptor beta chains below, sequenced in a study of cytomegalovirus exposure and HLA in healthy donors. The PCR was carried out with 60 Vbeta primers and 13 Jbeta primers. Sequencing was performed with immunoSEQ multiplex PCR; in TCRdb, only in-frame clones are kept and a portion is missing. The top ten clones hold about 2.5% of a sample with about 91,000 clones, approximately 90% of them seen once. Sequencing was carried out using PBMCs. The receptor set was obtained from a man aged 18-30 years in good health and CMV-seronegative.

This sequence joins TRBV7-2 and TRBJ2-1, with 7 bases that match TRBD1. The germline V gene has CDR1 SGHTA and CDR2 FQGNSA. Trimming cost V 5 bases and J 7 bases; bases outside gene matches: 11. The CDR3 contains 15 residues. The CDR3 loop reads CASSPQQGQVNEQFF. The CDR3 coding sequence is TGTGCCAGCAGCCCTCAACAGGGGCAAGTGAATGAGCAGTTCTTC.

This chain links TRBV5-8 with TRBJ2-1, with D uncertain. The germline V gene encodes CDR1 SGHTS and CDR2 YDEGEE. V lost 1 base to trimming and J lost 12 bases, with 11 bases between them. The CDR3 extends over 12 amino acids. The CDR3 loop is CASSLTGGVQFF. The DNA for the CDR3 is TGTGCCAGCAGCTTGACTGGCGGAGTGCAGTTCTTC.

The chain is built from TRBV4-2 and TRBJ2-1; D is ambiguous. Germline V lookup: CDR1 LGHNA, CDR2 YNFKEQ. V was cut by 0 bases and J by 3 bases, with 12 bases left in between. The CDR3 totals 16 residues. The CDR3 loop reads CASSQDLSRGYNEQFF. CDR3 nucleotides: TGTGCCAGCAGCCAAGATCTGAGCAGAGGCTACAATGAGCAGTTCTTC.

This chain uses TRBV15 with TRBJ2-2; TRBD2 aligns across 8 bases. The J segment lost 3 bases and the V segment lost 4 bases, leaving 10 bases of the junction unmatched. This CDR3 region has 17 residues. The germline gives CDR1 LNHNV, CDR2 YYDKDF (reference sequence). Written as DNA, the CDR3 is TGTGCCACCAGCAAAAATAGGGCGGGAGGACACACCGGGGAGCTGTTTTTT. It specifies CATSKNRAGGHTGELFF.

This chain uses TRBV5-6 with TRBJ1-2, with a possible D match to TRBD1 (6 bases). Trimming shortened V by 1 base and J by 8 bases, and 15 bases separated the two germline ends. The germline V gene encodes CDR1 SGHDT and CDR2 YYEEEE. The CDR3 length is 14 residues. CDR3 sequence (DNA): TGTGCCAGCAGCTTGTCAACCAGGGGATGGGGCTACACCTTC. Protein product: CASSLSTRGWGYTF.